This T cell receptor beta chain is drawn from a study of human T cells and chemical hapten exposure. Overall study results and limits: The formation of large CDR3 similarity clusters by expanded TCRs significantly exceeded that of controls. Sensitizing to DPC left TCRs with a frequency above 1 in 1000 unaltered. Counts of TCRs expanded at PT1 correlated positively with patch test score.

Notes on this clonotype: Its cognate antigen is unknown.

Germline V gene sequence: CDR1 LNHDA, CDR2 SQIVND (reference sequence). The CDR3 is 13 residues long. Trimming removed 8 bases from V and 5 bases from J; junction bases left unmatched: 3. MiXCR, applied by TCRdb to the RACE reads, yields one record per CDR3 protein. The sample includes tens of thousands of distinct CDR3 sequences, approximately 12% of them seen just once. The time point was: patch test 3, about 24 weeks after DPC sensitization. Treatment reported: therapeutic diphenylcyclopropenone sensitization with weekly scalp DPC. Unfractionated whole blood served as the source for total RNA extraction.

The receptor was derived from a woman aged 45-59 years with alopecia areata. Some clones in this sample may be carry-over from other donors' samples. The starting material was whole blood, obtained in connection with sensitization to the hapten diphenylcyclopropenone (DPC). The chain joins TRBV19 to TRBJ1-5; 10 positions agree with TRBD1. The CDR3 reads CASWTGGYQPQHF. CDR3 sequence (DNA): TGTGCCAGTTGGACAGGGGGTTATCAGCCCCAGCATTTT.